This is a list of T cell receptor beta chains from one sample in a study of shared clonotypes between healthy human individuals. Data came from immunoSEQ multiplex PCR; TCRdb stores just in-frame clones and leaves some out. In the table there are 2.3 million or so clones, approximately 93% of which are singletons. Sequenced sample: naive CD4+ T cells from PBMCs. The receptors were gathered from a man aged 18 to 30 in good health. Some clones in this sample may be carry-over from other donors' samples. The CDR3 runs from the conserved cysteine through the conserved F or W. A D gene is named only where the DNA matches it firmly.

>TRBV15|TRBD2|TRBJ2-5
CATSAAGTGTQYF
TGTGCCACCAGCGCAGCGGGAACCGGGACCCAGTACTTC
>TRBV7-9|TRBD2|TRBJ2-1
CASSPISGRSYNEQFF
TGTGCCAGCAGCCCAATTAGCGGGAGGTCCTACAATGAGCAGTTCTTC
>TRBV18|-|TRBJ1-1
CASSPRAQETLNTEAFF
TGTGCCAGCTCACCGAGAGCACAGGAAACTTTGAACACTGAAGCTTTCTTT
>TRBV2|TRBD2|TRBJ2-1
CASSESGRAWNEQFF
TGTGCCAGCAGCGAGAGCGGGAGGGCCTGGAATGAGCAGTTCTTC
>TRBV5-4|TRBD2|TRBJ2-7
CASSPAGGGGSYEQYF
TGTGCCAGCAGCCCCGCGGGGGGTGGGGGATCCTACGAGCAGTACTTC
>TRBV29-1|-|TRBJ2-2
CSVELPGTSLFF
TGCAGCGTTGAATTGCCGGGAACGTCGCTGTTTTTT
>TRBV15|TRBD1|TRBJ1-4
CATSARGRGVNEKLFF
TGTGCCACCAGCGCACGAGGCAGGGGGGTTAATGAAAAACTGTTTTTT
>TRBV5-6|-|TRBJ1-2
CASSSGSNYGYTF
TGTGCCAGCAGCTCAGGTTCTAACTATGGCTACACCTTC
>TRBV19|TRBD1|TRBJ2-2
CASSTDRGSTGELFF
TGTGCCAGTAGTACGGACAGGGGAAGCACCGGGGAGCTGTTTTTT
>TRBV5-5|TRBD2|TRBJ2-1
CASHRGTSGYNEQFF
TGTGCCAGCCACAGAGGGACTAGCGGATACAATGAGCAGTTCTTC
>TRBV4-1|-|TRBJ1-4
CASSPLFGPGWTNEKLFF
TGCGCCAGCAGCCCTTTATTTGGTCCGGGGTGGACTAATGAAAAACTGTTTTTT
>TRBV4-2|TRBD2|TRBJ2-2
CASSQGASGNTGELFF
TGTGCCAGCAGCCAAGGGGCTAGCGGGAACACCGGGGAGCTGTTTTTT
>TRBV19|-|TRBJ2-5
CASSIVSRETQYF
TGTGCCAGTAGTATAGTTTCTAGGGAGACCCAGTACTTC
>TRBV14|-|TRBJ2-1
CASSQGRAQEGNEQFF
TGTGCCAGCAGCCAAGGCAGGGCCCAAGAAGGCAATGAGCAGTTCTTC
>TRBV11-2|TRBD2|TRBJ2-2
CASSLEKWREGSNEELFF
TGTGCCAGCAGCTTAGAAAAGTGGCGGGAGGGCTCTAACGAGGAGCTGTTTTTT
>TRBV6-1|-|TRBJ1-4
CAIRPGTGGEKLFF
TGTGCCATCCGCCCCGGGACTGGGGGTGAAAAACTGTTTTTT
>TRBV7-8|-|TRBJ2-3
CASSLADTQYF
TGTGCCAGCAGCCTAGCGGATACGCAGTATTTT
>TRBV2|-|TRBJ1-1
CASTTQGRDTEAFF
TGTGCCAGCACGACCCAGGGGAGGGACACTGAAGCTTTCTTT
>TRBV18|-|TRBJ1-5
CASSPVPRKEPQHF
TGTGCCAGCTCACCCGTCCCCCGGAAGGAGCCCCAGCATTTT
>TRBV7-9|-|TRBJ2-3
CASSVFGTDTQYF
TGTGCCAGCAGCGTATTCGGCACAGATACGCAGTATTTT